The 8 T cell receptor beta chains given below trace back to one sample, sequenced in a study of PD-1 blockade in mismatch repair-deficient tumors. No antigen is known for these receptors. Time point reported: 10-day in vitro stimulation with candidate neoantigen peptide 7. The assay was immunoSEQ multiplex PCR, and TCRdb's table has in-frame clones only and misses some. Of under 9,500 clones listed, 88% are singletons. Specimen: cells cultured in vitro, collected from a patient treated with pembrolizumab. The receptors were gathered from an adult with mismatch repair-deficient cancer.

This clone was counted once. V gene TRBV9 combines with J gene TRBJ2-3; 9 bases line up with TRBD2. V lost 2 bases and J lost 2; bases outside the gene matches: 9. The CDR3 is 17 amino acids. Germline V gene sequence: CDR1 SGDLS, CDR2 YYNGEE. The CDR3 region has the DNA TGTGCCAGCAGCGTTAGCGGGAGCCCATCACTCACAGATACGCAGTATTTT. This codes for CASSVSGSPSLTDTQYF.

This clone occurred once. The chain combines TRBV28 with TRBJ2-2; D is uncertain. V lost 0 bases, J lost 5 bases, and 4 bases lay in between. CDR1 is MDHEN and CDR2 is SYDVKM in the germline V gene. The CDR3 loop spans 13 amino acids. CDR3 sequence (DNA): TGTGCCAGCAGTTTATGGGGGACCGGGGAGCTGTTTTTT. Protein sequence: CASSLWGTGELFF.

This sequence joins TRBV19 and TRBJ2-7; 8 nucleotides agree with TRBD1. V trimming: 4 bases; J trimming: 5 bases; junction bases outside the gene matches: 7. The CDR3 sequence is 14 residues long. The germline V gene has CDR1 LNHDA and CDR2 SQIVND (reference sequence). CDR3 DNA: TGTGCCAGTAGTAAGGGACAGGCGGTGGACGAGCAGTACTTC. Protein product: CASSKGQAVDEQYF.

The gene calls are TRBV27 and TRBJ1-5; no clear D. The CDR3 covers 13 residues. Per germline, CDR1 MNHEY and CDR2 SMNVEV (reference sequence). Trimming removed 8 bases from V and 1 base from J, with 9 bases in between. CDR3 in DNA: TGTGCCAGCGGCCCAGTCAGCAATCAGCCCCAGCATTTT. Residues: CASGPVSNQPQHF.

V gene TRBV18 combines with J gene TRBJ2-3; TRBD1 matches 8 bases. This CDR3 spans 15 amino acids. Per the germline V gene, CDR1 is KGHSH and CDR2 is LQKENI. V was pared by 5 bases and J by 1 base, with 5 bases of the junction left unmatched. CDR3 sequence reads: CASSSNRGGTDTQYF. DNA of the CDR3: TGTGCCAGCTCATCGAACAGGGGGGGCACAGATACGCAGTATTTT.

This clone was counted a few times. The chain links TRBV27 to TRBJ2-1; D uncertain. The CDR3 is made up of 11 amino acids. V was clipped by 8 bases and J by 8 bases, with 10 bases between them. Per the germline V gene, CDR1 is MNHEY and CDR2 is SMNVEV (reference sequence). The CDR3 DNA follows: TGTGCCAGCGGACGATTGGATGAGCAGTTCTTC. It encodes CASGRLDEQFF.

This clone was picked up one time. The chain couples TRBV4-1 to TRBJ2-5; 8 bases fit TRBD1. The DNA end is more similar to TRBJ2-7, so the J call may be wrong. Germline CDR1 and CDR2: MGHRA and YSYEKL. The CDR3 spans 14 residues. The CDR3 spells CASSPRQGTHEQYF. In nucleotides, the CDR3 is TGCGCCAGCAGCCCTCGACAGGGGACCCACGAGCAGTACTTC.

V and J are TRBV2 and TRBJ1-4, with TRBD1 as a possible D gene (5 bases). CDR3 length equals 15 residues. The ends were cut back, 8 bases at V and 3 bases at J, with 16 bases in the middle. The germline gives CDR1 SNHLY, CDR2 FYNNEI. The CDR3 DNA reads TGTGCCAGCTCCCCCGTAGGGGCTGCTAATGAAAAACTGTTTTTT. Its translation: CASSPVGAANEKLFF. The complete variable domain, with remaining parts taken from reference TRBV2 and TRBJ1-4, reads EPEVTQTPSHQVTQMGQEVILRCVPISNHLYFYWYRQILGQKVEFLVSFYNNEISEKSEIFDDQFSVERPDGSNFTLKIRSTKLEDSAMYFCASSPVGAANEKLFFGSGTQLSVL.